The 14 T cell receptor beta chains given below trace back to one sample, sequenced in a study of a mutant IDH1 vaccine in newly diagnosed glioma. These receptors have no identified antigens. TCRdb's copy holds only in-frame clones and misses some; the assay was immunoSEQ multiplex PCR. The data show some 21,000 clones, with less than 90% seen just once and approximately 2.8% held by the top ten. Time point reported: week 47, end of study. The content of each vaccine dose was 300 ug of mutant IDH1 20-mer peptide, and topical imiquimod accompanied it. The sequencing used PBMCs, collected from a glioma patient whose treatment included an IDH1 peptide vaccine. All receptors derive from a man aged 40-49 years with glioma.

The V gene is TRBV11-2, the J gene TRBJ1-2; TRBD1 matches 9 bases. This CDR3 has 14 amino acids. V shed 6 bases, J shed 7 bases, and the junction held 9 bases outside the gene matches. In germline, CDR1 is SGHAT, CDR2 FQNNGV. CDR3 nucleotides: TGTGCCAGCAGACCCACAGGGGGCGCCGGTGGCTACACCTTC. It is translated as CASRPTGGAGGYTF.

The V and J genes are TRBV5-1 and TRBJ2-2; TRBD1 matches at 12 bases. Germline CDR1 is SGHRS and CDR2 is YFSETQ. CDR3 length: 17 amino acids. Unmatched junction bases numbered 7, after V lost 0 bases and J lost 7 bases. CDR3 region: CASSLDPGQGADGELFF. CDR3 DNA sequence: TGCGCCAGCAGCTTGGATCCGGGACAGGGGGCAGACGGGGAGCTGTTTTTT.

The chain combines TRBV5-1 with TRBJ1-3; D possibly corresponds to TRBD1 (6 bases). Germline CDR1 SGHRS, CDR2 YFSETQ. This CDR3 is 16 amino acids long. V dropped 3 bases and J dropped 2 bases, with 15 bases sitting between them. Here the CDR3 DNA reads TGCGCCAGCAGCTCCTCAGGGGAGGAGGCTGGAAACACCATATATTTT. As protein: CASSSSGEEAGNTIYF.

The chain joins TRBV12-5 to TRBJ2-7, with a weak D call TRBD2 (5 bases). CDR1 and CDR2 from the germline V gene are LGHNT and FRNRAP. The CDR3 covers 12 residues. Trimming removed 1 base at V and 6 bases at J, with 7 bases between. This CDR3 is CASGLGGLEQYF. Here the CDR3 DNA reads TGTGCTAGTGGTTTGGGCGGGCTCGAGCAGTACTTC.

This clone was seen only a few times. The V gene is TRBV19, the J gene TRBJ1-1; 7 bases map to TRBD1. This CDR3 is 15 amino acids long. V shed 3 bases, J shed 0 bases, and the junction held 4 bases outside the gene matches. Germline CDR1 and CDR2: LNHDA and SQIVND (reference sequence). The CDR3: CASSMQTGMNTEAFF. The CDR3 DNA sequence: TGTGCCAGTAGTATGCAGACAGGGATGAACACTGAAGCTTTCTTT.

V and J are TRBV4-3 and TRBJ2-6, with TRBD2 matching over 11 bases. Germline V gives CDR1 LGHNA, CDR2 YSLEER. The CDR3 sequence is 17 residues long. V trimming: 5 bases; J trimming: 1 base; junction bases outside the gene matches: 4. The CDR3 DNA follows: TGCGCCAGCAGCAGTACTAGCGGGAGATCTGGGGCCAACGTCCTGACTTTC. Amino acids: CASSSTSGRSGANVLTF.

This clone occurred once. The V and J genes are TRBV2 and TRBJ2-5; 10 bases line up with TRBD1. The length of the CDR3 is 14 residues. After removal of 4 bases from V and 6 bases from J, the junction contained 5 bases not matched to a gene. The germline CDR1 and CDR2 sequences are SNHLY and FYNNEI. The CDR3 region is CASSGQGAGKTQYF. DNA for the CDR3: TGTGCCAGCAGTGGACAGGGGGCTGGTAAGACCCAGTACTTC.

The chain combines TRBV27 with TRBJ2-1, with TRBD2 identical over 7 bases. The CDR3 covers 15 residues. Losses at the gene ends were 4 bases for V and 6 bases for J; bases not matched to a gene: 9. Germline CDR1 reads MNHEY; CDR2 reads SMNVEV (reference sequence). CDR3 nucleotides: TGTGCCAGCAGTTCCCTGGGACTACTGTCCAATGAGCAGTTCTTC. Translating it yields CASSSLGLLSNEQFF.

The rearrangement uses TRBV4-3 and TRBJ2-7; 7 nucleotides agree with TRBD1. This CDR3 region has 15 residues. With 1 base clipped from V and 4 bases from J, the junction kept 7 bases outside the gene matches. Germline CDR1 is LGHNA and CDR2 is YSLEER. The CDR3 DNA follows: TGCGCCAGCAGCCAAGGTCGGGACAGAGGATACGAGCAGTACTTC. This translates into CASSQGRDRGYEQYF.

Here the CDR3 reads CASRQGAYEQYF. The CDR3 DNA reads as TGTGCCAGCAGGCAGGGGGCCTACGAGCAGTACTTC. The rearrangement links TRBV27 to TRBJ2-7; 7 positions match TRBD1. The CDR3 is made up of 12 amino acids. With V trimmed by 6 bases and J by 2 bases, 1 base remained unmatched. The germline V gene has CDR1 MNHEY and CDR2 SMNVEV (reference sequence).

The chain carries TRBV19 and TRBJ2-7, with 8 bases that match TRBD2. The CDR3 runs to 16 residues. V gave up 7 bases and J gave up 1 base; unmatched junction bases: 12. Looked up from germline, CDR1 is LNHDA and CDR2 is SQIVND (reference sequence). The CDR3 sequence: CASTAGRGAGSYEQYF. The CDR3 coding sequence is TGTGCCAGTACCGCCGGGAGGGGAGCGGGGTCCTACGAGCAGTACTTC.

The chain uses TRBV28 and TRBJ1-1, with 10 bases identical to TRBD1. Germline CDR1 MDHEN, CDR2 SYDVKM. The CDR3 is 15 residues long. V lost 4 bases, J lost 2 bases, and 4 bases stayed unmatched. The CDR3 loop reads CASSSGQGDNTEAFF. The CDR3 coding sequence is TGTGCCAGCAGTTCAGGACAGGGGGATAACACTGAAGCTTTCTTT.

This CDR3 reads CASSRTGDNYGYTF. In nucleotides, the CDR3 is TGTGCCAGCAGCCGGACAGGGGATAACTATGGCTACACCTTC. V and J are TRBV6-5 and TRBJ1-2, with TRBD1 identical over 9 bases. The germline V gene encodes CDR1 MNHEY and CDR2 SVGAGI. CDR3 length equals 14 residues. V lost 6 bases and J lost 1; bases outside the gene matches: 3.

This chain links TRBV25-1 with TRBJ2-7; TRBD2 agrees at 8 bases. CDR1 and CDR2 (germline): MGHDK, SYGVNS. J gave up 6 bases and V 4 bases, and 14 bases lay outside the gene matches. This CDR3 is built from 16 residues. CDR3 sequence (DNA): TGTGCCAGCAGTGGGCTGATGAGCGGGAGAGGGCTCGAGCAGTACTTC. Protein: CASSGLMSGRGLEQYF.